A selection of T cell receptor beta chains follows, all from one sample in a study of shared clonotypes between healthy human individuals. TCRdb's table, derived via immunoSEQ multiplex PCR, lists solely in-frame clones and lacks some. The sample shows roughly 2.1 million clones, 85% to 95% of them seen only once. The sample was naive CD8+ T cells from PBMCs. The receptors come from a man younger than 30 in good health. Some clones in this sample may be carry-over from other donors' samples. Both conserved end residues are part of each CDR3. Fields, in order: clone size, D gene, V gene, J gene, CDR3 DNA, CDR3 protein. The D gene is left open where the match is weak. Size is stated for part of the rows, as once, few or many counts, or as a class when the clone is expanded.

NA	NA	TRBV28	TRBJ1-5	TGTGCCAGCTTGGGGGCCCTCAATCAGCCCCAGCATTTT	CASLGALNQPQHF
NA	TRBD1	TRBV13	TRBJ2-6	TGTGCCAGCAGCTTAGGAACCCTCCACGGGACAGGGGAAGGGTCCGGGGCCAACGTCCTGACTTTC	CASSLGTLHGTGEGSGANVLTF
NA	NA	TRBV5-1	TRBJ1-3	TGCGCCAGCAGCCCGGCGGTCGGCTCTGGAAACACCATATATTTT	CASSPAVGSGNTIYF
NA	TRBD1	TRBV7-2	TRBJ1-3	TGTGCCAGCAGCTTCCGGACAGGCCCAGTGGGAAACACCATATATTTT	CASSFRTGPVGNTIYF
NA	TRBD1	TRBV7-9	TRBJ2-2	TGTGCCAGCACGCCGGTCGGGACAGAGAACACCGGGGAGCTGTTTTTT	CASTPVGTENTGELFF
NA	TRBD1	TRBV30	TRBJ1-1	TGTGCCTGGAGTGTAAACAGGGGAACTGAAGCTTTCTTT	CAWSVNRGTEAFF
NA	NA	TRBV27	TRBJ1-1	TGTGCCAGCAGCCCCTGGGGGGGGCTCCAATCGGACACTGAAGCTTTCTTT	CASSPWGGLQSDTEAFF
NA	NA	TRBV4-1	TRBJ1-2	TGCGCCAGCAGCCAAGAGGGGGGGAGAGTAGGGTATGGCTACACCTTC	CASSQEGGRVGYGYTF
NA	NA	TRBV15	TRBJ2-1	TGTGCCACCAGCAGAGAGAACCACCAAGGCTACAATGAGCAGTTCTTC	CATSRENHQGYNEQFF
NA	NA	TRBV4-1	TRBJ1-2	TGCGCCAGCAGCCAAGATCGTGGACAGTCCCAATTCTATGGCTACACCTTC	CASSQDRGQSQFYGYTF
NA	NA	TRBV28	TRBJ2-7	TGTGCCAGCAGTTTTAGTGTTTATGCAGGGGCCCTCTCCTACGAGCAGTACTTC	CASSFSVYAGALSYEQYF
few	NA	TRBV29-1	TRBJ1-2	TGCAGCGTTGAGGGGGGTGGCTATGGCTACACCTTC	CSVEGGGYGYTF
NA	NA	TRBV7-9	TRBJ2-3	TGTGCCAGCAGCCCCGAGTCAGTTACGCAGTATTTT	CASSPESVTQYF
NA	NA	TRBV7-6	TRBJ2-5	TGTGCCAGCAGAGCAGGGCCGCAAGAGACCCAGTACTTC	CASRAGPQETQYF
NA	NA	TRBV11-2	TRBJ2-2	TGTGCCAGCAGCTTAGGGCCCCGGGTTAGCGGGAACACCGGGGAGCTGTTTTTT	CASSLGPRVSGNTGELFF
NA	TRBD1	TRBV19	TRBJ2-5	TGTGCCAGTAGTCTTGGACAGGGCCTGGGAGAGACCCAGTACTTC	CASSLGQGLGETQYF
NA	TRBD1	TRBV19	TRBJ1-5	TGTGCCAGTAGTCGGGACAGTAGCAATCAGCCCCAGCATTTT	CASSRDSSNQPQHF
NA	TRBD1	TRBV28	TRBJ2-7	TGTGCCAGCAGCCCGACAGGGGGCTTCACCTACGAGCAGTACTTC	CASSPTGGFTYEQYF
NA	NA	TRBV7-9	TRBJ1-1	TGTGCCAGCAGCTCCCAGGATGAAGCTTTCTTT	CASSSQDEAFF
few	NA	TRBV7-3	TRBJ1-1	TGTGCCAGCAGCTTATGGGTGAACACTGAAGCTTTCTTT	CASSLWVNTEAFF
once	TRBD2	TRBV9	TRBJ2-7	TGTGCCAGCAGCGTAGCGGGACTAGCAAGGGACGAGCAGTACTTC	CASSVAGLARDEQYF
NA	TRBD2	TRBV28	TRBJ2-1	TGTGCCAGCAGTTTCGGGGGGACTAGCGGGGAGCGGTTCTTC	CASSFGGTSGERFF
NA	TRBD2	TRBV27	TRBJ2-1	TGTGCCAGCAGTTACGAGCGGGAGTCCTACAATGAGCAGTTCTTC	CASSYERESYNEQFF
NA	NA	TRBV21-1	TRBJ2-5	TGTGCCAGCAGCAACAGCTCGGACAGGGGGCAGGAAGAGACCCAGTACTTC	CASSNSSDRGQEETQYF
NA	NA	TRBV13	TRBJ1-1	TGTGCCAGCAGCATAGCAGGTGCGGGGCACACTGAAGCTTTCTTT	CASSIAGAGHTEAFF
NA	NA	TRBV6-5	TRBJ2-7	TGTGCCAGCAGTTACCGAAGCTCCTACGAGCAGTACTTC	CASSYRSSYEQYF
NA	NA	TRBV6-6	TRBJ1-2	TGTGCCAGCAGTTACTCGGGGAGCAATGGCTACACCTTC	CASSYSGSNGYTF
NA	NA	TRBV2	TRBJ1-1	TGTGCCAGCAGTGCGCCACGGGTGAACACTGAAGCTTTCTTT	CASSAPRVNTEAFF
NA	NA	TRBV7-8	TRBJ2-3	TGTGCCAGCAGCTTGGGCGGGACAGATACGCAGTATTTT	CASSLGGTDTQYF
NA	NA	TRBV19	TRBJ2-7	TGTGCCAGTAGTATAGATTGGGGAGAGGCGGAGGACGAGCAGTACTTC	CASSIDWGEAEDEQYF
NA	TRBD1	TRBV4-2	TRBJ2-7	TGTGCCAGCAGCCCGGGACAGGGGGCCTACGAGCAGTACTTC	CASSPGQGAYEQYF
NA	NA	TRBV5-1	TRBJ2-5	TGCGCCAGCAGCTTGGTACCGGGACTCTTAATCGGGGAGACCCAGTACTTC	CASSLVPGLLIGETQYF
NA	NA	TRBV4-3	TRBJ2-2	TGCGCCAGCAGCCAGGGTGGAACCGGGGAGCTGTTTTTT	CASSQGGTGELFF